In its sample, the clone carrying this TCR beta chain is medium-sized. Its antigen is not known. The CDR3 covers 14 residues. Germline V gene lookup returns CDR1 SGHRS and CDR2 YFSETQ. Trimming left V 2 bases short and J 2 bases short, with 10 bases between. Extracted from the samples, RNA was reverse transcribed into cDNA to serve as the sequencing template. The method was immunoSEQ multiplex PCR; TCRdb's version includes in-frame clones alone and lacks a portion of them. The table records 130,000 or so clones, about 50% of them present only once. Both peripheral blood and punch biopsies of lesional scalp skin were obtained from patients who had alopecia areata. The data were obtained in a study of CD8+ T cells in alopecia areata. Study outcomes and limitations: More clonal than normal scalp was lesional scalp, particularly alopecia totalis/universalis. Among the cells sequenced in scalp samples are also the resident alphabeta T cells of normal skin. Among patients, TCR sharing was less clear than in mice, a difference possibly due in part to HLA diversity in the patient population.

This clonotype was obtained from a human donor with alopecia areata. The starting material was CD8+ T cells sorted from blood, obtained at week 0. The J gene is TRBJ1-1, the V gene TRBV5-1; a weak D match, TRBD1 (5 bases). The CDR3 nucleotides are TGCGCCAGCAGCTTCGACAGAACCAACACTGAAGCTTTCTTT. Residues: CASSFDRTNTEAFF.